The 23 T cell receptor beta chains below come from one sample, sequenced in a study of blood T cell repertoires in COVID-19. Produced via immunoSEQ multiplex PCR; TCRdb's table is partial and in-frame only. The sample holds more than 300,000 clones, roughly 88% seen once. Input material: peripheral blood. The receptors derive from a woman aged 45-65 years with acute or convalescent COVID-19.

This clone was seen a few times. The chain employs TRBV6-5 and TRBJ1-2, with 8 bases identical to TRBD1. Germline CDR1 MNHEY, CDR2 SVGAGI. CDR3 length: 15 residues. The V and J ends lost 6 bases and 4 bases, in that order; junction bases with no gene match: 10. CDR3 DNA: TGTGCCAGCAGCGCCGGACAGGGAACTTTCTATGGCTACACCTTC. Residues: CASSAGQGTFYGYTF.

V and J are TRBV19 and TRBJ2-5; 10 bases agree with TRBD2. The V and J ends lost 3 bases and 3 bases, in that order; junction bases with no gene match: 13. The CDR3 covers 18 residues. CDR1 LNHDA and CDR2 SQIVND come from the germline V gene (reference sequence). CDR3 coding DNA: TGTGCCAGTAGTATTCGGGTGCGGACTAGCGGAAGTAAAGAGACCCAGTACTTC. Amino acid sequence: CASSIRVRTSGSKETQYF.

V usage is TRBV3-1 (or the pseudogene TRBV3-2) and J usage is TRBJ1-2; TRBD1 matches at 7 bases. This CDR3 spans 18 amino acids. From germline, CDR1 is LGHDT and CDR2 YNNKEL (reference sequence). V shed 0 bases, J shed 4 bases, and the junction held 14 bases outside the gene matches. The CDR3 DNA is TGTGCCAGCAGCCAAGAGCAGCCCCAGGGGGGCATGGGCTATGGCTACACCTTC. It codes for CASSQEQPQGGMGYGYTF.

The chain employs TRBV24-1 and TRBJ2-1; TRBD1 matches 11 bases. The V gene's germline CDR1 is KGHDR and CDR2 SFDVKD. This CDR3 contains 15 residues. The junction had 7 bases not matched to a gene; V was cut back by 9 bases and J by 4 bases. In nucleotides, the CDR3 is TGTGCCACCGCTCGGACAGGGGGCGTGTACAATGAGCAGTTCTTC. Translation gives CATARTGGVYNEQFF.

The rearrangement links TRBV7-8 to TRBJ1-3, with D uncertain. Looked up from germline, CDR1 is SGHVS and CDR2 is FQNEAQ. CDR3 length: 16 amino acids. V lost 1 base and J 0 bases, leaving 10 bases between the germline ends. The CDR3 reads CASSLERRSSGNTIYF. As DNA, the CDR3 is TGTGCCAGCAGCTTAGAAAGGAGGAGCTCTGGAAACACCATATATTTT.

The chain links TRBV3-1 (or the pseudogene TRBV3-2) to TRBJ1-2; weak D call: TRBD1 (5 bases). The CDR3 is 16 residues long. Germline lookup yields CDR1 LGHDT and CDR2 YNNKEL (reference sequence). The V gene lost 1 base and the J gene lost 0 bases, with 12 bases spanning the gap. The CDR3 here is CASSQGLRGANYGYTF. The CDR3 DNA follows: TGTGCCAGCAGCCAAGGCCTTAGGGGTGCTAACTATGGCTACACCTTC.

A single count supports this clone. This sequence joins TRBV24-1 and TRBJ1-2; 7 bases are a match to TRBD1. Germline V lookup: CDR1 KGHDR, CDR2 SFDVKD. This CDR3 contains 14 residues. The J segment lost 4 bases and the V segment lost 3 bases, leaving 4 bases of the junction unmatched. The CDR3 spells CATSDPQGVYGYTF. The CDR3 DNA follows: TGTGCCACCAGTGATCCTCAGGGGGTCTATGGCTACACCTTC.

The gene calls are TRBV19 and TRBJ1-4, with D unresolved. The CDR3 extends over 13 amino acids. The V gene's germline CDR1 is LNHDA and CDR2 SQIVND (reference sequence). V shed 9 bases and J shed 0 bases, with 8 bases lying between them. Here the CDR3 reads CASWAATNEKLFF. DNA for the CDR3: TGTGCCAGCTGGGCCGCAACTAATGAAAAACTGTTTTTT.

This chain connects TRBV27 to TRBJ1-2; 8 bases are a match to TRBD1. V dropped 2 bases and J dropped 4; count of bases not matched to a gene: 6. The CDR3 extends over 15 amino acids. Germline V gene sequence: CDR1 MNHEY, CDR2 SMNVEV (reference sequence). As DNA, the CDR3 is TGTGCCAGCAGTTTAGGGGCAGGGGGCGCCTATGGCTACACCTTC. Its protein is CASSLGAGGAYGYTF.

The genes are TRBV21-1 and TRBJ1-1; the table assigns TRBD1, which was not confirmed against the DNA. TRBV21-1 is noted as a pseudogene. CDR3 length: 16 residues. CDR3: CASSKVGQGLWAEAFF. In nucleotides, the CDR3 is TGTGCCAGCAGCAAAGTAGGACAGGGGCTCTGGGCTGAAGCTTTCTTT.

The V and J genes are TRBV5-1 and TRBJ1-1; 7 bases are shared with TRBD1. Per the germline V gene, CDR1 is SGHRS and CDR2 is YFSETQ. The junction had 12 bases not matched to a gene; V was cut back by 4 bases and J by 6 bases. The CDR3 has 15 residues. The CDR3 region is CASSGSRQGSAEAFF. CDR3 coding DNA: TGCGCCAGCAGCGGCAGCCGACAGGGTTCGGCTGAAGCTTTCTTT.

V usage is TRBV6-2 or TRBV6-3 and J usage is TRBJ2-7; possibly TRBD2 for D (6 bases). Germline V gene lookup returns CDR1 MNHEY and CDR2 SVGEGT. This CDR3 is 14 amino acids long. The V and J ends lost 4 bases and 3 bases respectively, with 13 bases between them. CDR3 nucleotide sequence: TGTGCCAGCAGTTCGTACTGGGGGGACTACGAGCAGTACTTC. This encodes CASSSYWGDYEQYF.

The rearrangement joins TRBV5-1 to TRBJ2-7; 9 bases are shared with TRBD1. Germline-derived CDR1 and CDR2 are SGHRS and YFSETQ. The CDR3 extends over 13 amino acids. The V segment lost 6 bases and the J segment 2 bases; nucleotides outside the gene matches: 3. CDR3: CASNRDRAYEQYF. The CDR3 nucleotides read TGCGCCAGCAACCGGGACAGGGCCTACGAGCAGTACTTC. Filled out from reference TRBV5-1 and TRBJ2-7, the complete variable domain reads KAGVTQTPRYLIKTRGQQVTLSCSPISGHRSVSWYQQTPGQGLQFLFEYFSETQRNKGNFPGRFSGRQFSNSRSEMNVSTLELGDSALYLCASNRDRAYEQYFGPGTRLTVT.

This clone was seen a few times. This chain's CDR3 is CASRDTSGRAKNIQYF. For the CDR3, the DNA is TGTGCCAGCAGGGATACTAGCGGGCGAGCCAAAAACATTCAGTACTTC. The chain has TRBV7-9 and TRBJ2-4; 9 bases map to TRBD2. Germline V CDR1 and CDR2: SEHNR, FQNEAQ (reference sequence). The CDR3 runs 16 residues. The J segment lost 0 bases and the V segment lost 6 bases, leaving 6 bases of the junction unmatched.

Here the CDR3 reads CASRPSSYNEQFF. CDR3 nucleotide sequence: TGTGCCAGTAGGCCTAGCTCCTACAATGAGCAGTTCTTC. The chain links TRBV19 to TRBJ2-1, with D hard to call. CDR1 and CDR2 from the germline V gene are LNHDA and SQIVND (reference sequence). This CDR3 region has 13 residues. V was pared by 6 bases and J by 0 bases, with 6 bases between.

The CDR3 coding sequence is TGTGCCAGCAGCTTGGGACTAGCGGGGGGGCCCTCCTACGAGCAGTACTTC. Its protein is CASSLGLAGGPSYEQYF. The gene calls are TRBV5-6 and TRBJ2-7, with 14 bases identical to TRBD2. With V trimmed by 0 bases and J by 0 bases, 2 bases remained unmatched. Germline assignment: CDR1 SGHDT and CDR2 YYEEEE. This CDR3 has 17 amino acids.

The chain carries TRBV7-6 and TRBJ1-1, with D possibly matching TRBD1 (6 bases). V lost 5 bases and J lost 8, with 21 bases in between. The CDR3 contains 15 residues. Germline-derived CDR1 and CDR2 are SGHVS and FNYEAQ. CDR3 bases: TGTGCCAGCAGCAGCCAAACAGGGAGCCCACGGGAAGCTTTCTTT. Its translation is CASSSQTGSPREAFF.

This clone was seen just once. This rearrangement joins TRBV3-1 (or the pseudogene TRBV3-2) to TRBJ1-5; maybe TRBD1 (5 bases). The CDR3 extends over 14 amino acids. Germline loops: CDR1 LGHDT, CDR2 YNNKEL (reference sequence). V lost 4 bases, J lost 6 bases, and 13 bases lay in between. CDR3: CASSPRGGSQPQHF. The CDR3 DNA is TGTGCCAGCAGCCCGCGCGGGGGGAGTCAGCCCCAGCATTTT.

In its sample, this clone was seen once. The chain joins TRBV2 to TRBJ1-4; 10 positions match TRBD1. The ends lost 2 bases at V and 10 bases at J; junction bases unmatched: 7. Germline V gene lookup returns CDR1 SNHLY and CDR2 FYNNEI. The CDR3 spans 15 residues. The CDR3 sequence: CASSELGQGTGKLFF. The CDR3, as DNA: TGTGCCAGCAGTGAATTGGGACAGGGGACGGGAAAACTGTTTTTT.

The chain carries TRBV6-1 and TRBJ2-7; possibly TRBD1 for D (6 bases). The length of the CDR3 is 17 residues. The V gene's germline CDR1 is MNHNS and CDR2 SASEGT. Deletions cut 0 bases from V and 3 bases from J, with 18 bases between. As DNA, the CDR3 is TGTGCCAGCAGTGAAGCGGCTGGACAGACTTCCCTCTACGAGCAGTACTTC. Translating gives CASSEAAGQTSLYEQYF.

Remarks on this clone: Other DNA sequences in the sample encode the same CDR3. The CDR3: CASSLGQGWETQYF. CDR3 nucleotides: TGCGCCAGCAGCTTGGGACAGGGGTGGGAGACCCAGTACTTC. The rearrangement uses TRBV5-1 and TRBJ2-5, with 8 bases that match TRBD1. The CDR3 spans 14 residues. Germline values: CDR1 SGHRS, CDR2 YFSETQ. With 0 bases clipped from V and 5 bases from J, the junction kept 3 bases outside the gene matches.

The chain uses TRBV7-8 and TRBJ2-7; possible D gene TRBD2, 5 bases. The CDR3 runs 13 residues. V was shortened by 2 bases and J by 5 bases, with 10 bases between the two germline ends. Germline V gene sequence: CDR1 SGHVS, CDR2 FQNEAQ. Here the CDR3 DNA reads TGTGCCAGCAGCTTATCGAGGGAAAACGAGCAGTACTTC. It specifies CASSLSRENEQYF. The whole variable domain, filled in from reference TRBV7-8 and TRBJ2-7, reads GAGVSQSPRYKVAKRGQDVALRCDPISGHVSLFWYQQALGQGPEFLTYFQNEAQLDKSGLPSDRFFAERPEGSVSTLKIQRTQQEDSAVYLCASSLSRENEQYFGPGTRLTVT.

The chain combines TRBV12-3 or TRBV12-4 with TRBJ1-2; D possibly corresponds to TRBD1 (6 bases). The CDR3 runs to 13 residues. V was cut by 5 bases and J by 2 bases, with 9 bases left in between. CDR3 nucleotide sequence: TGTGCCAGCAGTCTTCAGGGGAACTATGGCTACACCTTC. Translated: CASSLQGNYGYTF.